This T cell receptor beta chain was identified in a study of T cells in Graves' hyperthyroidism and ophthalmopathy. Findings and limits, study-wide: Ophthalmopathy stood apart from stable hyperthyroidism in a 13 V-J model.

Points on this clonotype: Its cognate antigen is unknown.

Amplified TCR beta CDR3 regions came from RNA transcripts. The HTBI primer set drove a first-round RT-PCR of the TCR CDR3. A single record per CDR3 protein comes from TCRdb applying MiXCR to the multiplex PCR reads. Among 500,000 to 550,000 distinct CDR3 sequences, 15% to 20% were seen once, and the ten largest hold 40% to 50%. With duration under 3 months, ophthalmopathy was active: Clinical Activity Score at least 3, NOSPECS at least 4. CDR1 is LNHDA and CDR2 is SQIVND in the germline V gene (reference sequence). The CDR3 has 15 amino acids. Deletions cut 6 bases from V and 2 bases from J, with 14 bases between.

Sample: blood. The V gene is TRBV19, the J gene TRBJ1-5; D remains ambiguous. This clonotype originated in a man aged 40-49 years with Graves' ophthalmopathy. The CDR3 is CASSRIHYGNQPQHF. The CDR3 DNA sequence: TGTGCCAGTAGCCGCATCCATTATGGCAATCAGCCCCAGCATTTT.